This T cell receptor beta chain comes out of a study of blood T cell repertoires in COVID-19. Across the study: Material from acute and convalescent COVID-19 was sourced from the United States, Italy and Spain. Sample material is recorded as cDNA or gDNA derived from T cells, B-cell-depleted T cells, or PBMCs.

In the authors' methods: Cell counts per sample came from amplifying reference gene primers. Here immunoSEQ multiplex PCR was the method, and the copy in TCRdb shows in-frame clones only, minus some. V, J and clone size were drawn from that table, and D and trimming were deduced from the DNA. The sample carries 200,000 or so clones, 86% recorded once. This clone was seen a few times. Germline CDR1 MGHRA, CDR2 YSYEKL. The CDR3 has 15 residues. The V end lost 1 base, the J end lost 3 bases, and 13 bases lay between the germline ends. Sample: peripheral blood. The sequence was collected from a man older than 75 with acute or convalescent COVID-19. The chain couples TRBV4-1 to TRBJ2-7, with D possibly being TRBD2 (6 bases). DNA for the CDR3: TGCGCCAGCAGCCAAGTCCGTAGACTAGTCTACGAGCAGTACTTC. Translation gives CASSQVRRLVYEQYF.